This T cell receptor beta chain was recorded in a study of T cells in Graves' hyperthyroidism and ophthalmopathy. The germline V and J ends were trimmed by 2 bases and 5 bases, with 12 bases remaining between them. This CDR3 has 14 amino acids. Germline V gives CDR1 MNHEY, CDR2 SMNVEV (reference sequence). From RNA transcripts, TCR beta CDR3 regions were amplified. First-round RT-PCR of the TCR CDR3 relied on the HTBI primer set. From the multiplex PCR reads, TCRdb called clonotypes with MiXCR, one entry per CDR3 protein. The sample lists 300,000 or so distinct CDR3 sequences, around a sixth occurring once.

This TCR came from a woman aged 50 to 60 with Graves' hyperthyroidism. The specimen sequenced was blood. The gene calls are TRBV27 and TRBJ1-2, with unresolved D. CDR3 nucleotide sequence: TGTGCCAGCAGTTTAAGTTCGGCAGTTTATGGCTACACCTTC. It yields the protein CASSLSSAVYGYTF.